This T cell receptor (beta chain) was retrieved from a study of T-cell reconstitution after alpha-beta-depleted transplantation in children. Findings and limits, study-wide: One year post-transplant, T-cell counts and diversity were largely derived from T cells produced anew. At around two months after transplant, the alpha-beta T cells were reportedly derived from several hundred expanded clones that came from non-depleted graft cells.

Unique molecular identifiers were built into the TCRbeta library. From the PCR reads, TCRdb called clonotypes with MiXCR, one entry per CDR3 protein. This table holds 220,000 or so distinct CDR3 sequences, just under 8.5% found once. With 0 bases removed from V and 1 base from J, the gap between germline ends came to 15 bases. Germline V gives CDR1 MNHEY, CDR2 SMNVEV (reference sequence). The CDR3 contains 18 residues. In its sample, this clonotype was seen many times. The antigen is unknown. The clonotype was recovered from a male patient younger than 18 who had a stem cell transplant for acute lymphoblastic leukemia, so the T cells may come from the graft donor. This rearrangement joins TRBV27 to TRBJ2-2, with D perhaps matching TRBD2 (5 bases). The material sequenced was PBMCs, mostly from graft donor cells, taken 180 days after TCRalphabeta/CD19-depleted stem cell transplant. CDR3 sequence: CASSLSRHGGRNTGELFF. CDR3 coding DNA: TGTGCCAGCAGTTTATCGAGGCATGGAGGCCGGAACACCGGGGAGCTGTTTTTT.